This entry is about one T cell receptor (beta chain). These data are taken from a study of blood T cell repertoires in COVID-19. On the study more broadly: Samples came from the United States, Italy and Spain, spanning acute and convalescent COVID-19.

Sequencing used immunoSEQ multiplex PCR; TCRdb keeps in-frame clones, though not all of them. The repertoire holds roughly 160,000 clones, 87% seen once, with 5.5% to 8.5% in the top ten. The sequencing input was PBMCs or T cells enriched from blood (not recorded which). The TCR was taken from a woman between 50 and 59 years old who had recovered from COVID-19.

CDR3 region: CASSLREEAFF. Written as DNA, the CDR3 is TGTGCCAGCAGTTTGCGGGAGGAAGCTTTCTTT. This chain connects TRBV28 to TRBJ1-1; D uncertain. From germline, CDR1 is MDHEN and CDR2 SYDVKM. Trimming left V 3 bases short and J 8 bases short, with 7 bases between. The CDR3 is 11 residues long. Full variable domain (remainder filled in from reference TRBV28 and TRBJ1-1): DVKVTQSSRYLVKRTGEKVFLECVQDMDHENMFWYRQDPGLGLRLIYFSYDVKMKEKGDIPEGYSVSREKKERFSLILESASTNQTSMYLCASSLREEAFFGQGTRLTVV.